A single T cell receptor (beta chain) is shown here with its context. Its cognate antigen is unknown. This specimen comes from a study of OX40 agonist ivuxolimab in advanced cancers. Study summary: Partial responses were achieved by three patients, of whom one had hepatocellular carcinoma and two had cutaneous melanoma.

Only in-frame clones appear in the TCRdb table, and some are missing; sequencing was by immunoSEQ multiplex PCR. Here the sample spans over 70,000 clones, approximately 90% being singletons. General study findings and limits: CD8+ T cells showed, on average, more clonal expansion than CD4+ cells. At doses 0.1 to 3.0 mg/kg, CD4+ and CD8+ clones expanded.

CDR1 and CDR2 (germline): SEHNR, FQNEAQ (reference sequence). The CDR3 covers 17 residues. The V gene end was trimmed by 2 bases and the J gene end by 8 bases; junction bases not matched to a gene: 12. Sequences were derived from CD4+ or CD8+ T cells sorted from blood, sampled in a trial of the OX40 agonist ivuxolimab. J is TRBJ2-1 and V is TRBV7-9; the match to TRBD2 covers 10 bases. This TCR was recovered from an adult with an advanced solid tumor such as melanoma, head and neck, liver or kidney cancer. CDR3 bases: TGTGCCAGCAGCTTATCTAGCGGGAGTAGTACAGCGGATGAGCAGTTCTTC. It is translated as CASSLSSGSSTADEQFF. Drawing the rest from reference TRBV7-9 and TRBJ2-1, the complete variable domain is DTGVSQNPRHKITKRGQNVTFRCDPISEHNRLYWYRQTLGQGPEFLTYFQNEAQLEKSRLLSDRFSAERPKGSFSTLEIQRTEQGDSAMYLCASSLSSGSSTADEQFFGPGTRLTVL.